The entry below describes one T cell receptor beta chain. At least ten counts were recorded for this clonotype. Its antigen specificity is not known. No much larger clone is present one base from it, and per-base qualities are unavailable. The data derive from a study of molecular identifiers for immune sequencing clone quantification (dated by TCRdb to the late 2010s). Regarding the research as a whole: For a replicate experiment, RNA from roughly 20,000 or 100,000 naive CD8 T cells was divided into five aliquots, and four of the five aliquots were sequenced. This methods study benchmarked molecular-identifier clustering-based TCR repertoire sequencing (MIDCIRS) and TCR RNA copy counting, using CD8 T cells to do so.

The germline V gene (reference sequence) provides CDR1 SEHNR and CDR2 FQNEAQ. The CDR3 starts with the cysteine, ends with the phenylalanine, and has 14 residues. CDR3 DNA only is kept here, 42 bases in frame from base 1. V is clipped by 1 base and J by 5 bases, and the sequence between their germline boundaries is 9 bases long. Library generation was performed with PCR. The instrument given in TCRdb is Illumina HiSeq 4000. Preparation of bulk TCR libraries followed a previously described approach, with the TCR primers listed in Table S5. The Qiagen AllPrep DNA/RNA kit was used to purify total RNA. Before any analysis, reads coming from multiple sequencing runs of the same library were combined into one pool. Under the source paper's analysis protocol: Reads were retained only if the reads had an exact TCR constant sequence, and the retained reads were trimmed to 150 nt and grouped according to their 12-nt molecular barcodes. Reads in each barcode group were sub-clustered using a 15% Levenshtein threshold, and a quality-weighted consensus sequence was built for each RNA molecule. Non-functional sequences were discarded, and so were lower-count sequences lying one edit away from another sequence. On the basis of fitting two negative binomial distributions, barcode sub-clusters with fewer than 20% of the maximum read count were discarded. In-frame beta chains were kept once TCRdb had trimmed the public reads at Q25 with fastp and called clones with MiXCR. CDR3 protein sequences are deduplicated, and each keeps its most common genes and DNA. TCRdb, not the authors, supplied the V and J calls. Recorded for this sample are some 320,000 distinct CDR3 sequences; about 21% of them occurred a single time. Roughly 0.8% of the sample goes to the ten largest clones.

The investigation overall reported the following: Naive libraries contained spiked-in Jurkat TCR RNA (approximately nine copies' worth), which is not part of the donor repertoire. In CMV-specific effector cells, over 97% of molecules were held by clones above 20 RNA copies, whereas under 1% of molecules were held by such clones in naive cells. Highly expanded clone sizes could be underestimated if identical TCR molecules share a barcode. Modeling indicated about 3 TCR RNA copies recovered per cell, compared with about 10 by digital PCR, which implies a capture efficiency of approximately 30%. When barcode sub-clustering was not used, chimeric consensus sequences inflated TCR diversity, with chimeras reaching as high as 47%. A single cell's worth of spiked-in Jurkat TCR RNA was reported detectable even among one million naive CD8 T cells.

Libraries of naive CD8 T cells were built from anywhere between about 18,000 and 1,000,000 sorted cells, with 10%, 30% or 50% of the purified RNA used. On a BD FACSAria II, naive CD8 T cells were FACS-sorted as CD8+CD4-CCR7+CD45RA+ and collected into RLT Plus buffer. To test detection sensitivity, Jurkat RNA equal to around nine TCR copies was added to samples of about 17,000-1,100,000 naive CD8 T cells. Enrichment of CD8 T cells was performed with RosetteSep CD8+ T Cell Enrichment Cocktail and Ficoll-Paque, after which ACK red cell lysis was carried out. Sequenced: naive CD8+ T cells from blood, with Jurkat cell RNA spiked in. Interpreted using the paper, the cell subset or site label stands for: FACS-sorted CD8+CD4-CCR7+CD45RA+ naive T cells. Rearrangement joined TRBV7-9 to TRBJ2-1, with the D gene too uncertain to name. This TCR was sampled from a human donor in good health. Some libraries in this study had Jurkat cell RNA spiked in. DNA sequence: TGTGCCAGCAGCTTAGGACCCCTTGACAATGAGCAGTTCTTC. Its product reads: CASSLGPLDNEQFF.